The 14 T cell receptor beta chains below all came from one sample that was sequenced in a study of T-cell memory formation after mild COVID-19. TCRdb re-called the 5' RACE reads through MiXCR, storing one row per CDR3 protein. The sample holds around 420,000 distinct CDR3 sequences; 20% to 25% are singletons and the top ten take 8.8%. Sample: PBMCs or a T cell subset sorted from them (not recorded which). The receptors derive from an adult woman who had mild COVID-19 (a few samples of this study predate the infection). Cell type and time point are not known.

This clonotype showed up just a few times. The chain uses TRBV7-2 and TRBJ2-3; D is uncertain. V was shortened by 5 bases and J by 3 bases, with 12 bases between the two germline ends. The CDR3 contains 14 residues. Germline CDR1 SGHTA, CDR2 FQGNSA. The CDR3 is CASSPARRTDTQYF. DNA for the CDR3: TGTGCCAGCAGCCCAGCACGACGGACAGATACGCAGTATTTT.

In this sample, this clonotype turned up many times. This chain connects TRBV5-1 to TRBJ2-4; D assignment may be TRBD1 or TRBD2 (5 bases each). The germline V gene has CDR1 SGHRS and CDR2 YFSETQ. The V end was cut by 0 bases, the J end by 2 bases, with 12 bases between. This CDR3 is built from 16 residues. CDR3 amino acids: CASSLVAGSPKNIQYF. DNA of the CDR3: TGCGCCAGCAGCTTGGTGGCAGGGAGCCCCAAAAACATTCAGTACTTC.

The chain combines TRBV5-1 with TRBJ2-3; 12 bases are a match to TRBD2. The germline V gene has CDR1 SGHRS and CDR2 YFSETQ. The V and J ends lost 3 bases and 2 bases, in that order; junction bases with no gene match: 4. The CDR3 length is 16 residues. Here the CDR3 DNA reads TGCGCCAGCAGCTCCGGACTAGCGGGGTACACAGATACGCAGTATTTT. As protein: CASSSGLAGYTDTQYF.

This clonotype was counted only a few times. This chain joins TRBV5-5 and TRBJ2-7; no reliable D call. CDR1 SGHKS and CDR2 YYEKEE come from the germline V gene (reference sequence). V shed 0 bases and J shed 3 bases, with 13 bases lying between them. This CDR3 comprises 15 residues. Here the CDR3 DNA reads TGTGCCAGCAGCTTGGCTACAGATATTCTCTACGAGCAGTACTTC. This translates into CASSLATDILYEQYF.

The chain carries TRBV7-8 and TRBJ1-5; 9 bases line up with TRBD1. V trimming: 4 bases; J trimming: 0 bases; junction bases outside the gene matches: 10. This CDR3 region has 18 residues. CDR1 SGHVS and CDR2 FQNEAQ come from the germline V gene. As DNA, the CDR3 is TGTGCCAGCAGCTCGACGACAGGGGGAATCTATAGCAATCAGCCCCAGCATTTT. It encodes CASSSTTGGIYSNQPQHF.

The DNA for the CDR3 is TGTGCCAGCAGTTTGAAGGGACGTCATACGCAGTATTTT. Translation gives CASSLKGRHTQYF. The chain recombines TRBV21-1 with TRBJ2-3; TRBD1 is the table's D call and was not checked against the DNA. TRBV21-1 represents a pseudogene. The CDR3 runs 13 residues.

The chain has TRBV7-9 and TRBJ2-1, with 11 bases matching TRBD1. This CDR3 has 18 residues. The germline CDR1 and CDR2 sequences are SEHNR and FQNEAQ (reference sequence). The trim removed 0 bases at V and 4 bases at J, leaving 8 bases unmatched. CDR3 sequence: CASSLARRWDRGYNEQFF. CDR3 sequence (DNA): TGTGCCAGCAGCTTAGCGCGTCGATGGGACAGGGGGTACAATGAGCAGTTCTTC.

This chain joins TRBV6-5 and TRBJ1-6; a weak D match, TRBD1 (5 bases). Germline V gene data show CDR1 as MNHEY and CDR2 as SVGAGI. The CDR3 runs 16 residues. V was clipped by 0 bases and J by 4 bases, with 10 bases between them. The CDR3 is CASSYSEDMYNSPLHF. CDR3 bases: TGTGCCAGCAGTTACTCGGAGGACATGTATAATTCACCCCTCCACTTT.

The V call is TRBV4-2, the J call TRBJ2-1; 9 bases are shared with TRBD2. The CDR3 spans 16 residues. Germline V lookup: CDR1 LGHNA, CDR2 YNFKEQ. The trim removed 4 bases at V and 8 bases at J, leaving 12 bases unmatched. CDR3 DNA: TGTGCCAGCAGCCGGAGGCGGGGGGGCCTAGTCGATGAGCAGTTCTTC. Translated, it gives CASSRRRGGLVDEQFF.

In its sample, this clonotype was seen a few times. The chain has TRBV4-1 and TRBJ1-2; 7 nucleotides align to TRBD1. The length of the CDR3 is 15 residues. The junction had 8 bases not matched to a gene; V was cut back by 4 bases and J by 3 bases. CDR1 and CDR2 from the germline V gene are MGHRA and YSYEKL. The CDR3 protein is CASSPREGGHYGYTF. The CDR3, as DNA: TGCGCCAGCAGCCCCCGGGAAGGGGGCCACTATGGCTACACCTTC.

In its sample, this clonotype was seen a few times. The chain combines TRBV20-1 with TRBJ2-7; 8 bases are shared with TRBD2. Germline V CDR1 and CDR2: DFQATT, SNEGSKA (reference sequence). V gave up 3 bases and J gave up 0 bases; unmatched junction bases: 4. This CDR3 is 14 amino acids long. CDR3 sequence reads: CSARTSATSYEQYF. CDR3 sequence (DNA): TGCAGTGCTAGGACTAGCGCCACCTCCTACGAGCAGTACTTC.

This clonotype showed up just a few times. The chain recombines TRBV5-1 with TRBJ1-6; D ambiguous. The germline V gene encodes CDR1 SGHRS and CDR2 YFSETQ. The CDR3 has 14 amino acids. V lost 4 bases and J lost 7, with 12 bases in between. The CDR3 nucleotides read TGCGCCAGCAGCCCGGGTCTTCAGAATTCACCCCTCCACTTT. Amino acids: CASSPGLQNSPLHF.

The rearrangement uses TRBV11-3 and TRBJ1-1; no definite D call. The germline V gene has CDR1 SGHNT and CDR2 YENEEA. The germline V and J ends were trimmed by 6 bases and 0 bases, with 11 bases remaining between them. The CDR3 consists of 14 residues. The CDR3 spells CASSPGLMNTEAFF. CDR3 DNA: TGTGCCAGCAGTCCCGGTTTGATGAACACTGAAGCTTTCTTT. Full variable domain (remainder filled in from reference TRBV11-3 and TRBJ1-1): EAGVVQSPRYKIIEKKQPVAFWCNPISGHNTLYWYLQNLGQGPELLIRYENEEAVDDSQLPKDRFSAERLKGVDSTLKIQPAELGDSAVYLCASSPGLMNTEAFFGQGTRLTVV.

Only a few counts were recorded for this clonotype. This sequence joins TRBV15 and TRBJ2-7, with D possibly being TRBD1 (5 bases). CDR1 is LNHNV and CDR2 is YYDKDF in the germline V gene (reference sequence). CDR3 length: 14 amino acids. The V gene lost 0 bases and the J gene lost 5 bases, with 11 bases spanning the gap. The CDR3 reads CATSRDVGPNEQYF. The CDR3, as DNA: TGTGCCACCAGCAGAGATGTGGGGCCCAACGAGCAGTACTTC.